This TCR beta chain was documented in a study of T cell responses to AZD1222 COVID-19 vaccine. Study-wide context: Second doses that came at about 4 or about 12 weeks were put together. General observations from the study: There were mostly white British donors and more females than males, and clonal diversity was possibly underestimated. Unmutated regions of variants are reportedly targeted by nearly half of spike-specific TCRs.

A note on this clone: Its matching antigen is unknown.

The table came from immunoSEQ multiplex PCR; TCRdb's copy has only in-frame clones and leaves some out. The repertoire has some 200,000 clones, 93% of them found once; the top ten carry 3% to 5%. V was trimmed by 3 bases and J by 5 bases, leaving 8 bases between them. The CDR3 spans 13 residues. Germline values: CDR1 SQVTM, CDR2 ANQGSEA. This TCR derives from an adult in good health. Sequenced here: peripheral blood, sampled on day 0 of AZD1222 vaccination. V and J are TRBV29-1 and TRBJ1-6; D unclear. The CDR3 reads CSVDSGDNSPLHF. The CDR3 nucleotides are TGCAGCGTTGACTCCGGGGATAATTCACCCCTCCACTTT.